The 12 T cell receptor beta chains given below trace back to one sample, sequenced in a study of T-cell reconstitution after alpha-beta-depleted transplantation in children. Unique molecular identifiers were used to barcode this TCRbeta library. TCRdb reprocessed the PCR reads with MiXCR, giving one entry per CDR3 protein. The table lists a few hundred thousand distinct CDR3 sequences, 13% of them singletons. The sequences come from PBMCs, mostly from graft donor cells, collected 360 days after TCRalphabeta/CD19-depleted stem cell transplant. These receptors all stem from a male patient between 10 and 17 years old who had a stem cell transplant for acute myeloid leukemia, so the T cells may come from the graft donor.

There are many counts of this clonotype. The chain couples TRBV6-1 to TRBJ1-1; 9 bases align to TRBD1. Germline CDR1 and CDR2: MNHNS and SASEGT. V lost 7 bases to trimming and J lost 5 bases; unmatched junction nucleotides: 14. The CDR3 is 16 amino acids. This CDR3 reads CASNPLVGQGVTEAFF. CDR3 bases: TGTGCCAGCAATCCACTAGTGGGACAGGGAGTAACTGAAGCTTTCTTT.

This clonotype was seen only a few times. V gene TRBV2 combines with J gene TRBJ2-1; 15 bases match TRBD2. This CDR3 is 17 amino acids long. Germline V lookup: CDR1 SNHLY, CDR2 FYNNEI. J was trimmed by 0 bases and V by 7 bases; bases with no gene match: 4. In DNA, the CDR3 is TGTGCCAGCAAGGGACTAGCGGGAGGCGTCTCCTACAATGAGCAGTTCTTC. Translated, it gives CASKGLAGGVSYNEQFF.

This clonotype has ten or more counts. This chain joins TRBV7-9 and TRBJ2-7; D not resolved. Germline loops: CDR1 SEHNR, CDR2 FQNEAQ (reference sequence). The CDR3 runs 14 residues. V lost 1 base, J lost 0 bases, and 7 bases lay in between. The CDR3 DNA reads TGTGCCAGCAGCTTAGTGGGGAACTCCTACGAGCAGTACTTC. Protein product: CASSLVGNSYEQYF.

The genes are TRBV20-1 and TRBJ2-1; 8 bases agree with TRBD1. Germline CDR1 DFQATT, CDR2 SNEGSKA (reference sequence). Trimming removed 3 bases from V and 2 bases from J; junction bases left unmatched: 15. This CDR3 spans 18 amino acids. The CDR3 region is CSASHIRTGIEPYNEQFF. CDR3 DNA sequence: TGCAGTGCTAGCCACATACGGACAGGGATCGAACCCTACAATGAGCAGTTCTTC.

The table lists this clonotype with a few counts. The chain is built from TRBV12-3 or TRBV12-4 and TRBJ2-7; D unresolved. This CDR3 is built from 13 residues. V shed 2 bases and J shed 5 bases, with 10 bases lying between them. The CDR3 sequence is CASSLWGYDEQYF. The CDR3 nucleotides read TGTGCCAGCAGTTTATGGGGATATGACGAGCAGTACTTC.

This clonotype was detected ten times or more. This rearrangement joins TRBV6-2 or TRBV6-3 to TRBJ2-7; TRBD1 might be the D (8 bases). V lost 2 bases and J lost 5, with 13 bases in between. The CDR3 loop spans 14 amino acids. CDR1 is MNHEY and CDR2 is SVGEGT in the germline V gene. As DNA, the CDR3 is TGTGCCAGCAGTTACGTACAGGGGGGGAACGAGCAGTACTTC. Translating gives CASSYVQGGNEQYF.

The chain recombines TRBV29-1 with TRBJ2-3; D perhaps matches TRBD1 (6 bases). The CDR3 is 16 residues long. Germline-derived CDR1 and CDR2 are SQVTM and ANQGSEA. The ends were cut back, 4 bases at V and 2 bases at J, with 19 bases in the middle. CDR3 nucleotides: TGCAGCGTTGTGGTTTTCGGGGACACCCCCACAGATACGCAGTATTTT. Protein: CSVVVFGDTPTDTQYF.

The chain links TRBV12-3 or TRBV12-4 to TRBJ1-1, with D maybe TRBD1 (5 bases). This CDR3 has 12 residues. The ends were cut back, 7 bases at V and 5 bases at J, with 11 bases in the middle. CDR3: CASKGVGTEAFF. The CDR3 DNA follows: TGTGCCAGCAAAGGGGTCGGGACTGAAGCTTTCTTT.

This clonotype was detected a few times. This chain joins TRBV7-2 and TRBJ1-2; D may be TRBD1 (6 bases). The germline V and J ends were trimmed by 3 bases and 4 bases, with 9 bases remaining between them. This CDR3 is 13 amino acids long. CDR1 and CDR2 from the germline V gene are SGHTA and FQGNSA. The CDR3: CASSLDRIYGYTF. The CDR3 DNA sequence: TGTGCCAGCAGCTTGGACAGAATCTATGGCTACACCTTC.

This clonotype was counted at least ten times. The V and J genes are TRBV5-6 and TRBJ2-1; tentative D call: TRBD1 (5 bases). The germline V gene has CDR1 SGHDT and CDR2 YYEEEE. The CDR3 has 15 residues. V was cut by 4 bases and J by 5 bases, with 16 bases left in between. CDR3 in DNA: TGTGCCAGCAGCGTGCTTCTGGGGCCCCACAATGAGCAGTTCTTC. Translating it yields CASSVLLGPHNEQFF. Complete variable domain (other parts from reference TRBV5-6 and TRBJ2-1): DAGVTQSPTHLIKTRGQQVTLRCSPKSGHDTVSWYQQALGQGPQFIFQYYEEEERQRGNFPDRFSGHQFPNYSSELNVNALLLGDSALYLCASSVLLGPHNEQFFGPGTRLTVL.

This clonotype occurred a few times. The genes are TRBV12-3 or TRBV12-4 and TRBJ2-5; maybe TRBD2 (6 bases). V was shortened by 2 bases and J by 1 base, with 20 bases between the two germline ends. The CDR3 consists of 18 residues. The CDR3 DNA reads as TGTGCCAGCAGTTTAAGTTTGCCGGGCAAGGGACTCCAAGAGACCCAGTACTTC. Amino acids: CASSLSLPGKGLQETQYF.

This clonotype was recorded many times. This rearrangement joins TRBV6-6 to TRBJ2-2; tentatively, D is TRBD2 (5 bases). V lost 4 bases, J lost 8 bases, and 8 bases lay in between. Germline V gene data show CDR1 as MNHNY and CDR2 as SVGAGI (reference sequence). This CDR3 region has 12 residues. CDR3 region: CASSLGEGELFF. CDR3 coding DNA: TGTGCCAGCAGTTTGGGAGAAGGGGAGCTGTTTTTT.